The 22 T cell receptor beta chains below were found in one sample sequenced in a study of control samples from healthy donors and cancer patients. Clones were sequenced by immunoSEQ multiplex PCR, and TCRdb holds only the in-frame ones, with some missing. The data show more than 20,000 clones, with about 83% seen just once and roughly 27% held by the top ten. Sequencing was performed on PBMCs. These receptors were obtained from a man aged 60-69 years with head and neck cancer.

This clone was detected once. The chain joins TRBV7-8 to TRBJ1-3; possible D gene TRBD1, 5 bases. The germline V gene has CDR1 SGHVS and CDR2 FQNEAQ. The CDR3 spans 14 residues. The germline V and J ends were trimmed by 8 bases and 2 bases, with 13 bases remaining between them. The chain's CDR3 is CASREGRAGNTIYF. CDR3 nucleotides: TGTGCCAGCCGGGAGGGGCGAGCTGGAAACACCATATATTTT.

This chain links TRBV5-5 with TRBJ2-1; TRBD1 aligns across 8 bases. The germline V gene has CDR1 SGHKS and CDR2 YYEKEE (reference sequence). The length of the CDR3 is 16 residues. With 1 base clipped from V and 7 bases from J, the junction kept 10 bases outside the gene matches. The CDR3 sequence: CASSLPSGGTSNEQFF. DNA for the CDR3: TGTGCCAGCAGCTTGCCCTCAGGGGGCACATCGAATGAGCAGTTCTTC.

Here the CDR3 DNA reads TGCAGCGTAGACACAGGGATGGGTGAAAAACTGTTTTTT. It yields the protein CSVDTGMGEKLFF. The chain combines TRBV29-1 with TRBJ1-4, with D perhaps TRBD1 (6 bases). V lost 6 bases to trimming and J lost 7 bases, with 15 bases between them. This CDR3 is built from 13 residues. The germline V gene encodes CDR1 SQVTM and CDR2 ANQGSEA.

V usage is TRBV19 and J usage is TRBJ2-2; D ambiguous. The germline V and J ends were trimmed by 2 bases and 2 bases, with 3 bases remaining between them. The length of the CDR3 is 13 residues. Germline V CDR1 and CDR2: LNHDA, SQIVND (reference sequence). CDR3 sequence (DNA): TGTGCCAGTAGTATAACCAACACCGGGGAGCTGTTTTTT. It is translated as CASSITNTGELFF.

The V and J genes are TRBV7-9 and TRBJ2-1, with no clear D. The germline V and J ends were trimmed by 0 bases and 7 bases, with 4 bases remaining between them. CDR3 length: 12 residues. CDR1 is SEHNR and CDR2 is FQNEAQ in the germline V gene (reference sequence). The CDR3 DNA sequence: TGTGCCAGCAGCTTAGCGGAAAATGAGCAGTTCTTC. Protein product: CASSLAENEQFF.

The chain joins TRBV6-2 or TRBV6-3 to TRBJ1-6; the D gene is possibly TRBD1 (6 bases). With 2 bases removed from V and 8 bases from J, the gap between germline ends came to 7 bases. The germline CDR1 and CDR2 sequences are MNHEY and SVGEGT. The CDR3 spans 13 residues. The CDR3: CASSYRTDSPLHF. The CDR3, as DNA: TGTGCCAGCAGTTACAGGACAGATTCACCCCTCCACTTT.

This clone has only one observation. The rearrangement uses TRBV3-1 (or the pseudogene TRBV3-2) and TRBJ2-3; TRBD2 aligns across 10 bases. This CDR3 region has 17 residues. Looked up from germline, CDR1 is LGHDT and CDR2 is YNNKEL (reference sequence). With V trimmed by 4 bases and J by 5 bases, 12 bases remained unmatched. CDR3 protein: CASSRGIAGGGEDTQYF. The CDR3 DNA reads as TGTGCCAGCAGCCGTGGAATAGCGGGGGGAGGGGAAGATACGCAGTATTTT.

This clone showed up just once. The J gene is TRBJ1-5, the V gene TRBV30, with D perhaps matching TRBD1 (5 bases). Germline V gene sequence: CDR1 GTSNPN, CDR2 SVGIG (reference sequence). V was pared by 0 bases and J by 7 bases, with 19 bases between. The CDR3 spans 16 residues. The CDR3: CAWSVRGRGRGQPQHF. DNA of the CDR3: TGTGCCTGGAGTGTCAGAGGACGAGGAAGGGGACAGCCCCAGCATTTT.

The V gene is TRBV28, the J gene TRBJ2-1; 13 nucleotides match TRBD2. Losses at the gene ends were 4 bases for V and 15 bases for J; bases not matched to a gene: 15. CDR1 MDHEN and CDR2 SYDVKM come from the germline V gene. The CDR3 covers 16 residues. The CDR3 is CASSSGLAGDLGWRFF. DNA for the CDR3: TGTGCCAGCAGTTCCGGACTAGCGGGAGATCTTGGTTGGCGGTTCTTC.

Regarding this clone: Additional DNA sequences in this sample encode the identical CDR3. The chain joins TRBV28 to TRBJ2-1, with D perhaps matching TRBD2 (6 bases). Trimming took 5 bases from V and 6 from J, leaving 11 bases between them. The V gene's germline CDR1 is MDHEN and CDR2 SYDVKM. CDR3 size: 13 residues. The DNA for the CDR3 is TGTGCCAGCAGTCTCCGACTAGGCAATGAGCAGTTCTTC. The encoded protein is CASSLRLGNEQFF. Variable domain in full (rest from reference TRBV28 and TRBJ2-1): DVKVTQSSRYLVKRTGEKVFLECVQDMDHENMFWYRQDPGLGLRLIYFSYDVKMKEKGDIPEGYSVSREKKERFSLILESASTNQTSMYLCASSLRLGNEQFFGPGTRLTVL.

The chain combines TRBV7-9 with TRBJ2-7, with TRBD2 identical over 7 bases. CDR1 and CDR2 (germline): SEHNR, FQNEAQ (reference sequence). The CDR3 is 15 residues long. Losses at the gene ends were 5 bases for V and 1 base for J; bases not matched to a gene: 8. CDR3 loop: CASSTQRGASYEQYF. DNA for the CDR3: TGTGCCAGCAGCACCCAGCGGGGTGCTTCCTACGAGCAGTACTTC.

The chain couples TRBV2 to TRBJ2-7; unclear D gene. Germline CDR1 is SNHLY and CDR2 is FYNNEI. V lost 6 bases to trimming and J lost 2 bases, with 14 bases between them. The CDR3 loop spans 14 amino acids. DNA of the CDR3: TGTGCCAGCAGCCAACGGTTGCCGGCCTACGAGCAGTACTTC. This sequence encodes CASSQRLPAYEQYF.

The rearrangement links TRBV11-2 to TRBJ1-1, with D perhaps TRBD1 (6 bases). CDR1 is SGHAT, CDR2 FQNNGV, per germline. V dropped 6 bases and J dropped 8 bases, with 22 bases sitting between them. This CDR3 is 15 amino acids long. The CDR3 DNA sequence: TGTGCCAGCAGTCCTGGGGGCAGGGGCCATTACGAAGCTTTCTTT. Amino acid sequence: CASSPGGRGHYEAFF.

This clone has only one observation. The V gene is TRBV30, the J gene TRBJ1-5; D is unclear. The CDR3 totals 14 residues. The germline V gene encodes CDR1 GTSNPN and CDR2 SVGIG (reference sequence). Trimming stripped 0 bases from V and 9 bases from J, with 15 bases between. The CDR3 loop is CAWSVGSGLGPQHF. CDR3 nucleotides: TGTGCCTGGAGTGTCGGGTCAGGTCTCGGGCCCCAGCATTTT.

The chain's CDR3 is CASSPSGSYEQYF. The CDR3 DNA reads TGTGCCAGCAGTCCGTCGGGGTCCTACGAGCAGTACTTC. The V call is TRBV7-9, the J call TRBJ2-7; D may be TRBD2 (5 bases). Per germline, CDR1 SEHNR and CDR2 FQNEAQ (reference sequence). Trimming cost V 6 bases and J 1 base, with 10 bases left between them. This CDR3 is built from 13 residues.

The chain joins TRBV28 to TRBJ2-1; TRBD2 matches 7 bases. Germline V gene sequence: CDR1 MDHEN, CDR2 SYDVKM. With V trimmed by 3 bases and J by 5 bases, 7 bases remained unmatched. The CDR3 length is 15 residues. Written as DNA, the CDR3 is TGTGCCAGCAGTTTCTTGCGGGAGCTACACAATGAGCAGTTCTTC. Translated, it gives CASSFLRELHNEQFF.

The V and J genes are TRBV20-1 and TRBJ2-1, with 8 bases matching TRBD2. This CDR3 spans 17 amino acids. V shed 3 bases, J shed 4 bases, and the junction held 14 bases outside the gene matches. CDR1 is DFQATT, CDR2 SNEGSKA, per germline (reference sequence). Here the CDR3 reads CSASSRRAGERYNEQFF. CDR3 DNA: TGCAGTGCTAGTTCAAGGAGAGCGGGGGAGAGATACAATGAGCAGTTCTTC.

V gene TRBV28 combines with J gene TRBJ2-1, with D perhaps TRBD1 (5 bases). Trimming took 4 bases from V and 9 from J, leaving 16 bases between them. The CDR3 consists of 14 residues. CDR1 and CDR2 (germline): MDHEN, SYDVKM. CDR3 DNA: TGTGCCAGCAGTTCGCTTCCAAGGGGAACTGAGCAGTTCTTC. This translates into CASSSLPRGTEQFF. Combining the CDR3 with reference TRBV28 and TRBJ2-1 gives the whole variable domain DVKVTQSSRYLVKRTGEKVFLECVQDMDHENMFWYRQDPGLGLRLIYFSYDVKMKEKGDIPEGYSVSREKKERFSLILESASTNQTSMYLCASSSLPRGTEQFFGPGTRLTVL.

For the CDR3, the DNA is TGTGCCATCAGTAACCGGGAACAGGGAAATTCACCCCTCCACTTT. Protein product: CAISNREQGNSPLHF. The gene calls are TRBV10-3 and TRBJ1-6; a weak D match, TRBD1 (6 bases). Germline V gives CDR1 ENHRY, CDR2 SYGVKD. The CDR3 runs to 15 residues. V lost 5 bases and J 7 bases, leaving 15 bases between the germline ends.

Comment on this clone: One end of the junction fails to match germline, which may point to a read error. The J gene is TRBJ1-6, the V gene TRBV6-1, with unresolved D. Germline-derived CDR1 and CDR2 are MNHNS and SASEGT. The CDR3 loop spans 16 amino acids. CDR3: CASSASIGSNNSPLHF. In nucleotides, the CDR3 is TGTGCCAGCAGTGCTTCCATTGGCTCCAATAATTCACCCCTCCACTTT.

The genes are TRBV30 and TRBJ1-4; D unclear. This CDR3 region has 13 residues. Germline assignment: CDR1 GTSNPN and CDR2 SVGIG (reference sequence). Trimming stripped 4 bases from V and 5 bases from J, with 11 bases between. The CDR3 spells CAWNADANEKLFF. CDR3 coding DNA: TGTGCCTGGAATGCCGATGCGAATGAAAAACTGTTTTTT.

The V call is TRBV7-9, the J call TRBJ1-2, with TRBD1 identical over 9 bases. After removal of 1 base from V and 5 bases from J, the junction contained 8 bases not matched to a gene. There are 16 residues in the CDR3. Germline lookup yields CDR1 SEHNR and CDR2 FQNEAQ (reference sequence). CDR3 sequence (DNA): TGTGCCAGCAGCTTAGAGGGGGACAGGGTTTTGTATGGCTACACCTTC. Encoded protein: CASSLEGDRVLYGYTF. Full variable domain (remainder filled in from reference TRBV7-9 and TRBJ1-2): DTGVSQNPRHKITKRGQNVTFRCDPISEHNRLYWYRQTLGQGPEFLTYFQNEAQLEKSRLLSDRFSAERPKGSFSTLEIQRTEQGDSAMYLCASSLEGDRVLYGYTFGSGTRLTVV.